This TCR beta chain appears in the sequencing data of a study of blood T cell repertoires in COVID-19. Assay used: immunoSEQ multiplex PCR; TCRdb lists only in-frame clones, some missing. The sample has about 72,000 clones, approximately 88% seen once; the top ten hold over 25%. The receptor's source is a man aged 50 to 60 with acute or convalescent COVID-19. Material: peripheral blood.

The CDR3 sequence: CASSVRFSPRLAKNIQYF. The CDR3 DNA sequence: TGTGCCAGCAGCGTCCGCTTTAGCCCCCGACTAGCCAAAAACATTCAGTACTTC. The V gene is TRBV9, the J gene TRBJ2-4; D gene uncertain. Germline CDR1 reads SGDLS; CDR2 reads YYNGEE. Trimming left V 2 bases short and J 0 bases short, with 18 bases between. CDR3 length equals 18 residues.